The 15 T cell receptor beta chains presented below share a single source sample, sequenced in a study of blood T cell repertoires in COVID-19. TCRdb's copy holds only in-frame clones and misses some; the assay was immunoSEQ multiplex PCR. The table has roughly 76,000 clones, about 88% seen once; the top ten hold around 1.6%. The specimen sequenced was peripheral blood. These receptors originate from a man aged 50 to 60 with acute or convalescent COVID-19.

The chain carries TRBV27 and TRBJ2-1, with TRBD2 as a possible D gene (5 bases). Trimming took 6 bases from V and 4 from J, leaving 10 bases between them. The CDR3 covers 13 residues. Germline V CDR1 and CDR2: MNHEY, SMNVEV (reference sequence). As DNA, the CDR3 is TGTGCCAGCAGCCCAGGAGGATACAATGAGCAGTTCTTC. Encoded protein: CASSPGGYNEQFF.

The V and J genes are TRBV24-1 and TRBJ2-5, with TRBD1 matching over 7 bases. This CDR3 comprises 14 residues. From germline, CDR1 is KGHDR and CDR2 SFDVKD. The trim removed 5 bases at V and 3 bases at J, leaving 5 bases unmatched. The CDR3 bases are TGTGCCACCAGTGCCTCGGACAGGAAAGAGACCCAGTACTTC. It is translated as CATSASDRKETQYF.

J is TRBJ2-7 and V is TRBV5-4; 7 bases agree with TRBD2. The CDR3 extends over 15 amino acids. With 4 bases clipped from V and 5 bases from J, the junction kept 12 bases outside the gene matches. CDR1 and CDR2 (germline): SGHNT, YYREEE (reference sequence). The CDR3, as DNA: TGTGCCAGCAGCGGTGGGGAGGGGCCGATCCACGAGCAGTACGTC. It specifies CASSGGEGPIHEQYV.

This chain links TRBV5-1 with TRBJ1-1, with 12 bases matching TRBD1. CDR3 length equals 15 residues. V was pared by 4 bases and J by 6 bases, with 7 bases of the junction left unmatched. Looked up from germline, CDR1 is SGHRS and CDR2 is YFSETQ. The CDR3, as DNA: TGCGCCAGCAGCGGCGGGACAGGGGGCTTCGCTGAAGCTTTCTTT. Its protein product is CASSGGTGGFAEAFF. Using reference TRBV5-1 and TRBJ1-1 for the parts outside the CDR3, the full variable domain is KAGVTQTPRYLIKTRGQQVTLSCSPISGHRSVSWYQQTPGQGLQFLFEYFSETQRNKGNFPGRFSGRQFSNSRSEMNVSTLELGDSALYLCASSGGTGGFAEAFFGQGTRLTVV.

This clone was observed a few times. The chain uses TRBV7-6 and TRBJ1-1; 7 nucleotides line up with TRBD1. This CDR3 spans 22 amino acids. V lost 1 base to trimming and J lost 0 bases; unmatched junction nucleotides: 23. Germline CDR1 is SGHVS and CDR2 is FNYEAQ. In nucleotides, the CDR3 is TGTGCCAGCAGCTTAGTCGGGGACACCAAAGGGGGCAGGAGTTGGGTGAACACTGAAGCTTTCTTT. Its translation is CASSLVGDTKGGRSWVNTEAFF.

This CDR3 is CASSLEYGDRAYNEQFF. Here the CDR3 DNA reads TGTGCCAGCAGCTTAGAGTATGGGGACAGGGCGTACAATGAGCAGTTCTTC. The V call is TRBV11-2, the J call TRBJ2-1, with TRBD1 identical over 9 bases. Unmatched junction bases numbered 7, after V lost 0 bases and J lost 4 bases. CDR1 is SGHAT and CDR2 is FQNNGV in the germline V gene. This CDR3 is 17 amino acids long.

The chain has TRBV4-3 and TRBJ2-2, with 11 bases that match TRBD1. CDR1 is LGHNA, CDR2 YSLEER, per germline. The CDR3 totals 18 residues. V lost 0 bases, J lost 4 bases, and 7 bases stayed unmatched. CDR3 sequence: CASSQDPTGTGGTGELFF. CDR3 DNA: TGCGCCAGCAGCCAAGATCCGACCGGGACAGGGGGCACCGGGGAGCTGTTTTTT.

This clone has only one observation. V gene TRBV5-5 combines with J gene TRBJ1-6; TRBD1 matches at 7 bases. CDR3 size: 14 residues. Trimming removed 5 bases from V and 10 bases from J; junction bases left unmatched: 9. Germline CDR1 and CDR2: SGHKS and YYEKEE (reference sequence). Here the CDR3 reads CASSRSGGYSPLHF. In nucleotides, the CDR3 is TGTGCCAGCAGTCGGTCAGGGGGATACTCACCCCTCCACTTT.

The V call is TRBV2, the J call TRBJ1-5; 8 bases are a match to TRBD1. This CDR3 is 14 amino acids long. Germline V lookup: CDR1 SNHLY, CDR2 FYNNEI. With V trimmed by 6 bases and J by 5 bases, 6 bases remained unmatched. CDR3 residues: CASRGQGAYQPQHF. CDR3 nucleotides: TGTGCCAGCAGGGGGCAGGGGGCATATCAGCCCCAGCATTTT.

The count of this clone is one. In nucleotides, the CDR3 is TGTGCCAGCAGTGAAGCGCTAGGACAGAACTATGGCTACACCTTC. This translates into CASSEALGQNYGYTF. The chain couples TRBV6-1 to TRBJ1-2, with a tentative D call TRBD1 (6 bases). Trimming shortened V by 0 bases and J by 2 bases, and 10 bases separated the two germline ends. This CDR3 is 15 amino acids long. Germline lookup yields CDR1 MNHNS and CDR2 SASEGT.

This clone has a handful of counts. V usage is TRBV6-5 and J usage is TRBJ2-7; TRBD2 matches 8 bases. This CDR3 is built from 15 residues. CDR1 and CDR2 from the germline V gene are MNHEY and SVGAGI. After removal of 7 bases from V and 0 bases from J, the junction contained 8 bases not matched to a gene. Here the CDR3 DNA reads TGTGCCAGCACCAAGAGCGGGGGTGTCTCCTACGAGCAGTACTTC. It specifies CASTKSGGVSYEQYF.

The CDR3, as DNA: TGTGCCGGGCGGGGGGCGGCAGAGACCCAGTACTTC. Translated, it gives CAGRGAAETQYF. This chain connects TRBV30 to TRBJ2-5; TRBD2 matches 8 bases. Trimming cost V 8 bases and J 4 bases; bases outside gene matches: 6. The germline V gene encodes CDR1 GTSNPN and CDR2 SVGIG (reference sequence). The CDR3 is 12 amino acids.

The rearrangement joins TRBV28 to TRBJ2-7, with 8 positions matching TRBD1. The CDR3 contains 14 residues. Looked up from germline, CDR1 is MDHEN and CDR2 is SYDVKM. With 6 bases clipped from V and 2 bases from J, the junction kept 6 bases outside the gene matches. The CDR3 nucleotides are TGTGCCAGCAGGGCCCAGGGGGCAACCTACGAGCAGTACGTC. Translating gives CASRAQGATYEQYV.

The chain employs TRBV19 and TRBJ1-2, with D hard to call. The CDR3 runs to 12 residues. Between the trimmed V and J ends, which lost 7 bases and 4 bases, there was a span of 10 bases. Germline CDR1 reads LNHDA; CDR2 reads SQIVND (reference sequence). The CDR3 is CASTQSTYGYTF. In nucleotides, the CDR3 is TGTGCCAGTACACAGTCTACCTATGGCTACACCTTC.

The gene calls are TRBV10-3 and TRBJ2-6; D possibly corresponds to TRBD2 (7 bases). The CDR3 runs 17 residues. Germline CDR1 and CDR2: ENHRY and SYGVKD. V lost 5 bases, J lost 2 bases, and 16 bases lay in between. CDR3 bases: TGTGCCATCAGTCACACCGGAGGGGGGGCTGGGGCCAACGTCCTGACTTTC. Translating gives CAISHTGGGAGANVLTF.